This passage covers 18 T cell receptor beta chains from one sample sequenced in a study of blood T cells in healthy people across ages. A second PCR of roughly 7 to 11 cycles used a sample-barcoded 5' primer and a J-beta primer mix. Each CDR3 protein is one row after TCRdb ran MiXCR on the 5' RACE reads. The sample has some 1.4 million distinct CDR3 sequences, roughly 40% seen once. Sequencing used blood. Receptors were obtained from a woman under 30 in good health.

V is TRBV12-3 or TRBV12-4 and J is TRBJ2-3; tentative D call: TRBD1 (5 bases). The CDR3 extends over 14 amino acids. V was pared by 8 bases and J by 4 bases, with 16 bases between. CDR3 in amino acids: CASLIAGSADTQYF. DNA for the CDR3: TGTGCCAGCCTCATTGCAGGGTCAGCAGATACGCAGTATTTT.

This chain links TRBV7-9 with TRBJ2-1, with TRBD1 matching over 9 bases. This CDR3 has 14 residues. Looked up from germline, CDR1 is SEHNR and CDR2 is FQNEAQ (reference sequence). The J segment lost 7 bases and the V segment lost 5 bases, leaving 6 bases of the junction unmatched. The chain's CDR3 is CASSRTGAMNEQFF. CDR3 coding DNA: TGTGCCAGCAGCCGGACAGGGGCGATGAATGAGCAGTTCTTC.

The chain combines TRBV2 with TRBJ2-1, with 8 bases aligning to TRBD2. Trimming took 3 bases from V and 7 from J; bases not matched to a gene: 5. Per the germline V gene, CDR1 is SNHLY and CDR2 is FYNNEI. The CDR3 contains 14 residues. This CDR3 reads CASSDREGLNEQFF. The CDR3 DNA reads TGTGCCAGCAGTGACCGGGAGGGCCTAAATGAGCAGTTCTTC.

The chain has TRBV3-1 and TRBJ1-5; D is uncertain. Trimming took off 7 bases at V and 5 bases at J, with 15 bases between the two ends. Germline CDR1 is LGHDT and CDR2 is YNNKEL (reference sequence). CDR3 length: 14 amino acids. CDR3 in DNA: TGTGCCAGCACCATGGGTTTGGGCGATCAGCCCCAGCATTTT. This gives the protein CASTMGLGDQPQHF.

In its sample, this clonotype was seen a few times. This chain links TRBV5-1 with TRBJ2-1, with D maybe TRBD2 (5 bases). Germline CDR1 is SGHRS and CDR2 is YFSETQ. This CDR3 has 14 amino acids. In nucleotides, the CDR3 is TGCCCACCCGCCCCCCGGGGAATCTACAATGAGCAGTTCTTC. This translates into CPPAPRGIYNEQFF.

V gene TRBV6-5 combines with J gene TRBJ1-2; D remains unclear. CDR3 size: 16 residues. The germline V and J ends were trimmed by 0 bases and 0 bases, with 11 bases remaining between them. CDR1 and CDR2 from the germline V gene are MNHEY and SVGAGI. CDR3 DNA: TGTGCCAGCAGTTACTCGCGAGGCGCCACTAACTATGGCTACACCTTC. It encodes CASSYSRGATNYGYTF.

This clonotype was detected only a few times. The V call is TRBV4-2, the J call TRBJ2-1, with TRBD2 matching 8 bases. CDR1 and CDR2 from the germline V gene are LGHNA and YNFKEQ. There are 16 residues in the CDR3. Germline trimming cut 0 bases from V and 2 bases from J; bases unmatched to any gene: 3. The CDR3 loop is CASSQEPGGAYNEQFF. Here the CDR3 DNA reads TGTGCCAGCAGCCAAGAACCGGGGGGGGCCTACAATGAGCAGTTCTTC.

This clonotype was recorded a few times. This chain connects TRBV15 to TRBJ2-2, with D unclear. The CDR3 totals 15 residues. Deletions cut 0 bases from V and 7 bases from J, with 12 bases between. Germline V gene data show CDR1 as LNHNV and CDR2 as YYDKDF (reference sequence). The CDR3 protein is CATSRDLTTGGELFF. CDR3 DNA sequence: TGTGCCACCAGCAGAGATCTCACAACCGGCGGGGAGCTGTTTTTT.

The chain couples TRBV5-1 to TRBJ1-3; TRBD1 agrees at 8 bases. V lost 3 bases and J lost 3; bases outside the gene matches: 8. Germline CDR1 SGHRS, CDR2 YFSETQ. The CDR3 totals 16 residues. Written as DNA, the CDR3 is TGCGCCAGCAGCTCTGAACCGACAGGGGTTGGAAACACCATATATTTT. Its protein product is CASSSEPTGVGNTIYF.

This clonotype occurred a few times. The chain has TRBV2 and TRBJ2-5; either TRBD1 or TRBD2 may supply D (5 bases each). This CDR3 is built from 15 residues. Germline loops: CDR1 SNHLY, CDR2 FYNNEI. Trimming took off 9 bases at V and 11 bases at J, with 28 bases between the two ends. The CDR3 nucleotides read TGTGCCAGGAAAACGGGGTTGGGGCAGGATGCGAAGCAGTACTTC. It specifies CARKTGLGQDAKQYF.

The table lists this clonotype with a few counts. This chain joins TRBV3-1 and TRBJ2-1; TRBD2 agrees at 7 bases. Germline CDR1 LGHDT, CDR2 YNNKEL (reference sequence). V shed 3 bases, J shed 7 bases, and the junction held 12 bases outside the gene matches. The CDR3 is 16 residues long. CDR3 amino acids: CASSHGGRSVGNEQFF. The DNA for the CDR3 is TGTGCCAGCAGCCACGGCGGGAGAAGTGTGGGAAATGAGCAGTTCTTC.

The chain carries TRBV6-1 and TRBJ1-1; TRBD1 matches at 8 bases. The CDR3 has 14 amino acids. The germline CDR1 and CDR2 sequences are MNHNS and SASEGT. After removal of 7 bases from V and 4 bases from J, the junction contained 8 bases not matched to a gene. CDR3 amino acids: CASKNGQGSTEAFF. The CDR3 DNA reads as TGTGCCAGCAAAAACGGACAGGGTAGCACTGAAGCTTTCTTT.

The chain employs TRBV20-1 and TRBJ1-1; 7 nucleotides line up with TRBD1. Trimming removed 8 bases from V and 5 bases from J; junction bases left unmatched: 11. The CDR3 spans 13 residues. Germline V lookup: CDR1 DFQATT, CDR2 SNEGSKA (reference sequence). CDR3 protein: CSYEDRVVTEAFF. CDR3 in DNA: TGCAGTTACGAAGACAGGGTGGTAACTGAAGCTTTCTTT.

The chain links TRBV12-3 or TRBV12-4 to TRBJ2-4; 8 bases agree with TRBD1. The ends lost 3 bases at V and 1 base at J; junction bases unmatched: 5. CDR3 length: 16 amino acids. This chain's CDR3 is CASSFLRDRAKNIQYF. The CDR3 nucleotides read TGTGCCAGCAGTTTTCTCCGGGACAGGGCCAAAAACATTCAGTACTTC.

This CDR3 reads CASSFRDPGRDGYTF. In DNA form, the CDR3 reads TGCGCCAGCAGCTTCCGGGACCCCGGGCGAGATGGCTACACCTTC. The chain combines TRBV5-1 with TRBJ1-2, with D tentatively TRBD1 (5 bases). Germline assignment: CDR1 SGHRS and CDR2 YFSETQ. This CDR3 is built from 15 residues. The V gene lost 2 bases and the J gene lost 6 bases, with 17 bases spanning the gap.

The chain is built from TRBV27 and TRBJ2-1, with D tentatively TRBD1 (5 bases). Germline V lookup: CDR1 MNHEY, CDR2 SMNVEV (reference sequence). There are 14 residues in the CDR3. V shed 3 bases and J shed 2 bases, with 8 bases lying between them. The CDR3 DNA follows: TGTGCCAGCAGTTTCAGGGCGACCTACAATGAGCAGTTCTTC. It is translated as CASSFRATYNEQFF.

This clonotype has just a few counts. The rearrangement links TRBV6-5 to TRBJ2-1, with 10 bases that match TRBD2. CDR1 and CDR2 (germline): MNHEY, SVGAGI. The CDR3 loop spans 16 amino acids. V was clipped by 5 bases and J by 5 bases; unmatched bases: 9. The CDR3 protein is CASSPLAGASNNEQFF. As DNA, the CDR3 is TGTGCCAGCAGTCCTCTAGCGGGGGCGAGTAACAATGAGCAGTTCTTC.

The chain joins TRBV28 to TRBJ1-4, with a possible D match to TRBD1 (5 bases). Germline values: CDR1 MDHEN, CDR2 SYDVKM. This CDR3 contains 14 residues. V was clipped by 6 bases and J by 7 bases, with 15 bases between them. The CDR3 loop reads CASRSPGATEKLFF. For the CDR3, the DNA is TGTGCCAGCAGGTCCCCCGGGGCCACTGAAAAACTGTTTTTT.